This T cell receptor (beta chain) was found in a study of cytomegalovirus exposure and HLA in healthy donors. Study-wide results and caveats: The investigators catalogued 150 or so TCR beta chains as cytomegalovirus-associated. TCR beta V- and J-gene trimming, according to a later analysis, was linked to a missense DCLRE1C variant. The sole available immune exposure information was CMV serostatus.

Germline V lookup: CDR1 LNHNV, CDR2 YYDKDF (reference sequence). The J segment lost 6 bases and the V segment lost 5 bases, leaving 5 bases of the junction unmatched. The CDR3 spans 14 residues. Use of 60 Vbeta and 13 Jbeta primers characterized the PCR. Original processing methods: Later analysis identified roughly 82 million unique TCR beta chains, about 10 million shared. Sequencing was performed with immunoSEQ multiplex PCR; in TCRdb, only in-frame clones are kept and a portion is missing. V, J and clone size reflect that table, while D and trimming were determined from the DNA. Across some 76,000 clones, the top ten clones capture roughly 2.4% of the sample. To note about this clone: Its specificity is unknown.

The sequence was obtained from a female donor in good health and CMV-seropositive. The sequenced sample was PBMCs. The V call is TRBV15, the J call TRBJ2-3, with 10 bases lining up with TRBD2. CDR3 sequence reads: CATSSSGGPDTQYF. The CDR3 nucleotides read TGTGCCACCAGCTCTAGCGGGGGCCCGGATACGCAGTATTTT.